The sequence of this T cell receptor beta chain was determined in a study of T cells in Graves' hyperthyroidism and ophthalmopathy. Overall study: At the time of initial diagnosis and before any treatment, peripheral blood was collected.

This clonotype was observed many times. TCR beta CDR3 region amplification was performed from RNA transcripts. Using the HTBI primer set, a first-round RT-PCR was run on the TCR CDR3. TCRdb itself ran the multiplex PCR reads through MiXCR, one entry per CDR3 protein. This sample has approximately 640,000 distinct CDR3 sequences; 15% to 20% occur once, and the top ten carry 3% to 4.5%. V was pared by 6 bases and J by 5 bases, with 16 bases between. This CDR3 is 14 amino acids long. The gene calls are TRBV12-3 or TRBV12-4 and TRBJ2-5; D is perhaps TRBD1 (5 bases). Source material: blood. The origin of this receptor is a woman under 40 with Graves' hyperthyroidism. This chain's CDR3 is CASRLSGAAETQYF. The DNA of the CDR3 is TGTGCCAGCAGGTTGTCTGGGGCGGCGGAGACCCAGTACTTC.